These 23 T cell receptor beta chains were sequenced from one sample in a study of T cell responses to AZD1222 COVID-19 vaccine. Produced via immunoSEQ multiplex PCR; TCRdb's table is partial and in-frame only. The data contain about 150,000 clones, roughly 90% of them singletons. Sequences were derived from peripheral blood, sampled on day 0 of AZD1222 vaccination. Receptor source: an adult in good health.

The table lists this clone with a count of one. The chain uses TRBV11-1 and TRBJ2-3, with 8 bases fitting TRBD2. Germline V gene data show CDR1 as SGHAT and CDR2 as FQDESV (reference sequence). The CDR3 consists of 14 residues. With V trimmed by 5 bases and J by 4 bases, 5 bases remained unmatched. The CDR3 loop reads CASSPGGGPDTQYF. CDR3 sequence (DNA): TGTGCCAGCAGCCCAGGCGGGGGGCCAGATACGCAGTATTTT.

V is TRBV4-1 and J is TRBJ2-5; TRBD2 matches 9 bases. J gave up 2 bases and V 3 bases, and 4 bases lay outside the gene matches. Germline-derived CDR1 and CDR2 are MGHRA and YSYEKL. This CDR3 region has 15 residues. The CDR3 DNA sequence: TGCGCCAGCAGCCACCAAGCGGGAGGTCAAGAGACCCAGTACTTC. As protein: CASSHQAGGQETQYF.

The chain couples TRBV7-3 to TRBJ1-1, with D perhaps matching TRBD1 (6 bases). This CDR3 comprises 17 residues. Trimming left V 2 bases short and J 1 base short, with 17 bases between. Germline CDR1 SGHTA, CDR2 FQGTGA. As DNA, the CDR3 is TGTGCCAGCAGCTTAGTCGGGACAAAGGGTGGGAACACTGAAGCTTTCTTT. It encodes CASSLVGTKGGNTEAFF.

The J gene is TRBJ1-5, the V gene TRBV10-2, with D tentatively TRBD1 (5 bases). V lost 5 bases and J lost 3, with 14 bases in between. There are 15 residues in the CDR3. Looked up from germline, CDR1 is WSHSY and CDR2 is SAAADI. CDR3 in amino acids: CASSRAGSPNQPQHF. CDR3 in DNA: TGCGCCAGCAGTAGGGCAGGGAGTCCCAATCAGCCCCAGCATTTT.

This clone came up once. The chain uses TRBV7-2 and TRBJ1-2; D may be TRBD1 (5 bases). V dropped 4 bases and J dropped 8 bases, with 14 bases sitting between them. The CDR3 has 13 amino acids. Germline V CDR1 and CDR2: SGHTA, FQGNSA. The CDR3 DNA is TGTGCCAGCAGCTACGACAGAACAAACGGCTACACCTTC. Its protein product is CASSYDRTNGYTF.

V usage is TRBV7-6 and J usage is TRBJ1-2; 7 nucleotides line up with TRBD1. The CDR3 is made up of 15 amino acids. Germline-derived CDR1 and CDR2 are SGHVS and FNYEAQ. Losses at the gene ends were 5 bases for V and 0 bases for J; bases not matched to a gene: 6. The CDR3, as DNA: TGTGCCAGCAGCAGCCAAGGGACAGCTAACTATGGCTACACCTTC. It translates to CASSSQGTANYGYTF. Supplemented by reference TRBV7-6 and TRBJ1-2, the full variable domain reads GAGVSQSPRYKVTKRGQDVALRCDPISGHVSLYWYRQALGQGPEFLTYFNYEAQQDKSGLPNDRFSAERPEGSISTLTIQRTEQRDSAMYRCASSSQGTANYGYTFGSGTRLTVV.

V and J are TRBV5-1 and TRBJ1-1; perhaps TRBD1 as D (6 bases). The length of the CDR3 is 12 residues. Trimming pared 8 bases from V and 7 bases from J, leaving 15 bases between. Germline V CDR1 and CDR2: SGHRS, YFSETQ. CDR3 sequence (DNA): TGCGCCAGTATTTTCAGGGGATTTGAAGCTTTCTTT. Translated: CASIFRGFEAFF. The entire variable domain, with the rest obtained from reference TRBV5-1 and TRBJ1-1, is as follows: KAGVTQTPRYLIKTRGQQVTLSCSPISGHRSVSWYQQTPGQGLQFLFEYFSETQRNKGNFPGRFSGRQFSNSRSEMNVSTLELGDSALYLCASIFRGFEAFFGQGTRLTVV.

The chain has TRBV11-2 and TRBJ1-4; D unresolved. There are 14 residues in the CDR3. CDR1 is SGHAT, CDR2 FQNNGV, per germline. V lost 1 base, J lost 4 bases, and 7 bases lay in between. In DNA form, the CDR3 reads TGTGCCAGCAGCTTAGTGGGGTATAATGAAAAACTGTTTTTT. Protein sequence: CASSLVGYNEKLFF. The full variable domain, its missing parts supplied by reference TRBV11-2 and TRBJ1-4, is EAGVAQSPRYKIIEKRQSVAFWCNPISGHATLYWYQQILGQGPKLLIQFQNNGVVDDSQLPKDRFSAERLKGVDSTLKIQPAKLEDSAVYLCASSLVGYNEKLFFGSGTQLSVL.

The CDR3 reads CASSRGRLSYEQYF. CDR3 nucleotide sequence: TGCGCCAGCAGCCGGGGACGGCTATCCTACGAGCAGTACTTC. V is TRBV5-1 and J is TRBJ2-7; D possibly matches TRBD1 or TRBD2 (5 bases each). With 4 bases removed from V and 1 base from J, the gap between germline ends came to 12 bases. In germline, CDR1 is SGHRS, CDR2 YFSETQ. The CDR3 totals 14 residues.

With regard to this clone: This CDR3 is also generated by other DNA sequences in the sample. The chain joins TRBV28 to TRBJ1-4; possible D gene TRBD1, 5 bases. Trimming pared 3 bases from V and 2 bases from J, leaving 10 bases between. In germline, CDR1 is MDHEN, CDR2 SYDVKM. The CDR3 runs 15 residues. The CDR3 sequence is CASSLGGATNEKLFF. The CDR3 coding sequence is TGTGCCAGCAGTTTGGGAGGGGCGACTAATGAAAAACTGTTTTTT.

This clone appeared a single time. The chain uses TRBV4-1 and TRBJ1-2, with D maybe TRBD1 (6 bases). The germline V and J ends were trimmed by 2 bases and 3 bases, with 10 bases remaining between them. The CDR3 runs 14 residues. Germline V CDR1 and CDR2: MGHRA, YSYEKL. CDR3 loop: CASSQQGFDYGYTF. CDR3 in DNA: TGCGCCAGCAGCCAACAGGGGTTTGACTATGGCTACACCTTC.

This chain joins TRBV28 and TRBJ2-2; 7 bases agree with TRBD1. The CDR3 runs 13 residues. Germline V gives CDR1 MDHEN, CDR2 SYDVKM. In DNA form, the CDR3 reads TGTGCGATCCGGACAGGCAACACCGGGGAGCTGTTTTTT. It specifies CAIRTGNTGELFF.

The V gene is TRBV11-3, the J gene TRBJ1-3; 8 bases are shared with TRBD1. Trimming removed 4 bases from V and 0 bases from J; junction bases left unmatched: 8. Germline values: CDR1 SGHNT, CDR2 YENEEA. CDR3 length: 17 residues. The CDR3 DNA sequence: TGTGCCAGCAGCTCCGGACAGGGTGGAAGCTCTGGAAACACCATATATTTT. Residues: CASSSGQGGSSGNTIYF. Drawing the rest from reference TRBV11-3 and TRBJ1-3, the complete variable domain is EAGVVQSPRYKIIEKKQPVAFWCNPISGHNTLYWYLQNLGQGPELLIRYENEEAVDDSQLPKDRFSAERLKGVDSTLKIQPAELGDSAVYLCASSSGQGGSSGNTIYFGEGSWLTVV.

The rearrangement uses TRBV6-2 or TRBV6-3 and TRBJ2-1; perhaps TRBD1 as D (6 bases). V was pared by 2 bases and J by 7 bases, with 15 bases between. The CDR3 consists of 15 residues. Germline lookup yields CDR1 MNHEY and CDR2 SVGEGT. The CDR3 loop is CASSYLTRGMNEQFF. The CDR3 DNA reads TGTGCCAGCAGTTACCTCACGAGGGGGATGAATGAGCAGTTCTTC.

This chain uses TRBV5-6 with TRBJ2-7; 9 bases match TRBD2. This CDR3 has 16 residues. CDR1 and CDR2 (germline): SGHDT, YYEEEE. Trimming cost V 4 bases and J 2 bases; bases outside gene matches: 10. CDR3 bases: TGTGCCAGCAGCCCAACCGGGACTAGCAGTACCTACGAGCAGTACTTC. Translation gives CASSPTGTSSTYEQYF.

V gene TRBV24-1 combines with J gene TRBJ1-1; the D gene is possibly TRBD1 (5 bases). The germline gives CDR1 KGHDR, CDR2 SFDVKD. V shed 8 bases and J shed 7 bases, with 16 bases lying between them. The CDR3 contains 13 residues. CDR3 amino acids: CATTDSWGGEAFF. The CDR3 DNA is TGTGCCACCACCGACAGCTGGGGGGGTGAAGCTTTCTTT.

The rearrangement links TRBV6-5 to TRBJ1-1; D unclear. Trimming removed 6 bases at V and 0 bases at J, with 14 bases between. The CDR3 totals 15 residues. Germline V gene sequence: CDR1 MNHEY, CDR2 SVGAGI. The CDR3 protein is CASSPREPMNTEAFF. As DNA, the CDR3 is TGTGCCAGCAGCCCACGGGAACCAATGAACACTGAAGCTTTCTTT.

The chain has TRBV5-1 and TRBJ1-6; 9 bases match TRBD1. The CDR3 loop spans 14 amino acids. The germline gives CDR1 SGHRS, CDR2 YFSETQ. The V and J ends lost 0 bases and 12 bases, in that order; junction bases with no gene match: 4. The DNA for the CDR3 is TGCGCCAGCAGCTTGGATGGGACAGGGTTACCCCTCCACTTT. Translated: CASSLDGTGLPLHF.

The chain recombines TRBV9 with TRBJ1-3; no clear D gene. CDR1 and CDR2 from the germline V gene are SGDLS and YYNGEE. The CDR3 extends over 14 amino acids. Trimming shortened V by 0 bases and J by 4 bases, and 8 bases separated the two germline ends. This CDR3 reads CASSVAGRGNTIYF. For the CDR3, the DNA is TGTGCCAGCAGCGTAGCGGGGAGGGGAAACACCATATATTTT.

V gene TRBV9 combines with J gene TRBJ2-1; TRBD1 matches at 8 bases. The ends lost 0 bases at V and 3 bases at J; junction bases unmatched: 8. CDR3 length: 17 residues. Germline-derived CDR1 and CDR2 are SGDLS and YYNGEE. This CDR3 is CASSVVIGTGSYNEQFF. The CDR3 bases are TGTGCCAGCAGCGTAGTAATCGGGACAGGCAGCTACAATGAGCAGTTCTTC. The full variable domain, in which reference TRBV9 and TRBJ2-1 provide the parts outside the CDR3, is DSGVTQTPKHLITATGQRVTLRCSPRSGDLSVYWYQQSLDQGLQFLIQYYNGEERAKGNILERFSAQQFPDLHSELNLSSLELGDSALYFCASSVVIGTGSYNEQFFGPGTRLTVL.

V usage is TRBV5-1 and J usage is TRBJ1-1; tentatively, D is TRBD1 (5 bases). Between the trimmed V and J ends, which lost 0 bases and 3 bases, there was a span of 12 bases. CDR1 and CDR2 (germline): SGHRS, YFSETQ. The CDR3 is made up of 15 amino acids. The CDR3 protein is CASSLAARADTEAFF. The CDR3 DNA is TGCGCCAGCAGCTTGGCGGCCAGGGCGGACACTGAAGCTTTCTTT.

The rearrangement joins TRBV13 to TRBJ2-2, with a tentative D call TRBD2 (5 bases). The CDR3 is made up of 14 amino acids. The germline V gene encodes CDR1 PRHDT and CDR2 FYEKMQ (reference sequence). Trimming took off 5 bases at V and 3 bases at J, with 10 bases between the two ends. The CDR3 is CASSPDSDTGELFF. Written as DNA, the CDR3 is TGTGCCAGCAGCCCTGATAGCGACACCGGGGAGCTGTTTTTT.

The CDR3 sequence: CASSLVGQVTDTQYF. CDR3 nucleotides: TGCGCCAGCAGCTTGGTTGGGCAGGTGACAGATACGCAGTATTTT. The chain employs TRBV5-1 and TRBJ2-3; no clear D. The germline V gene has CDR1 SGHRS and CDR2 YFSETQ. The CDR3 consists of 15 residues. Deletions cut 0 bases from V and 3 bases from J, with 11 bases between.